This is a list of T cell receptor beta chains from one sample in a study of beta chain features in type 1 diabetes. Profiled with immunoSEQ multiplex PCR; TCRdb holds only in-frame clones, not every one. The sample comprises hundreds of thousands of clones, roughly 12% of which are singletons, and 0.022% rests with the top ten. The material sequenced was naive CD4+ T cells from blood. The receptors originated from a man aged 18 to 30 with type 1 diabetes. Each CDR3 is given with its conserved first and last residue. D genes are given only for firm matches. The size of a clone is reported for some rows only, either as once, few or many, or as a class for expanded clones.

size,D,J,V,CDR3,DNA
NA,NA,TRBJ2-1,TRBV5-4,CASSHTSYNEQFF,TGTGCCAGCAGCCATACTAGTTACAATGAGCAGTTCTTC
few,TRBD2,TRBJ2-3,TRBV5-4,CASSLVGLAASTDTQYF,TGTGCCAGCAGCTTGGTGGGACTAGCGGCGAGCACAGATACGCAGTATTTT
NA,NA,TRBJ1-2,TRBV5-6,CASSVDPARDYGYTF,TGTGCCAGCAGCGTGGACCCCGCGAGGGACTATGGCTACACCTTC
NA,NA,TRBJ1-5,TRBV30,CAWSRTLETWPQHF,TGTGCCTGGAGTCGGACGCTGGAGACGTGGCCCCAGCATTTT
few,NA,TRBJ1-1,TRBV5-1,CASSIGGNTEAFF,TGCGCCAGCAGCATAGGGGGGAATACTGAAGCTTTCTTT
NA,NA,TRBJ2-7,TRBV27,CASRRDSGTYEQYF,TGTGCCAGCCGGAGGGACAGTGGAACCTACGAGCAGTACTTC
NA,NA,TRBJ2-5,TRBV10-3,CAISGNGQETQYF,TGTGCCATCAGTGGCAACGGCCAAGAGACCCAGTACTTC
NA,TRBD1,TRBJ2-2,TRBV27,CASSLGRQGSGELFF,TGTGCCAGCAGTTTAGGGCGACAGGGTTCCGGGGAGCTGTTTTTT
NA,TRBD2,TRBJ2-1,TRBV6-1,CASSIAGGFYNEQFF,TGTGCCAGCAGTATAGCGGGGGGATTTTACAATGAGCAGTTCTTC
NA,NA,TRBJ2-7,TRBV18,CASSPNGISYEQYF,TGTGCCAGCTCACCTAACGGGATCTCCTACGAGCAGTACTTC
NA,NA,TRBJ2-5,TRBV9,CASSVGTASETQYF,TGTGCCAGCAGCGTAGGAACAGCCTCAGAGACCCAGTACTTC
NA,TRBD1,TRBJ1-2,TRBV6-5,CASSSGQGNYGYTF,TGTGCCAGCAGTTCTGGACAGGGAAACTATGGCTACACCTTC
NA,NA,TRBJ2-6,TRBV19,CASSHQGSGANVLTF,TGTGCCAGTAGCCATCAGGGCTCTGGGGCCAACGTCCTGACTTTC
NA,NA,TRBJ2-7,TRBV7-3,CASSANLGEQYF,TGTGCCAGCAGCGCAAATTTAGGCGAGCAGTACTTC
few,NA,TRBJ2-5,TRBV2,CASRITVETQYF,TGTGCCAGCAGAATCACGGTAGAGACCCAGTACTTC
few,NA,TRBJ1-1,TRBV7-9,CASSSIRDLEAFF,TGTGCCAGCAGCTCGATCCGGGACTTGGAAGCTTTCTTT
NA,NA,TRBJ2-1,TRBV5-1,CASSSGTQLGNEQFF,TGCGCCAGCAGCTCCGGGACACAGCTGGGGAATGAGCAGTTCTTC
NA,NA,TRBJ1-3,TRBV7-6,CASSRQERSGNTIYF,TGTGCCAGCAGCAGACAGGAAAGATCTGGAAACACCATATATTTT
NA,NA,TRBJ1-1,TRBV7-9,CASRNSQYEGMFF,TGTGCCAGCAGGAACAGCCAATATGAAGGGATGTTCTTT
NA,NA,TRBJ1-1,TRBV2,CASSRQEGNTEAFF,TGTGCCAGCAGCCGACAAGAAGGGAACACTGAAGCTTTCTTT
few,NA,TRBJ2-3,TRBV15,CATSRDPGGGGDTQYF,TGTGCCACCAGCAGAGATCCTGGCGGGGGCGGAGATACGCAGTATTTT
NA,NA,TRBJ1-1,TRBV28,CASSLVSKTEAFF,TGTGCCAGCAGTTTGGTCAGTAAAACTGAAGCTTTCTTT
few,NA,TRBJ2-2,TRBV28,CASNSLGYTGELFF,TGTGCCAGCAACTCTCTGGGATACACCGGGGAGCTGTTTTTT